These T cell receptor beta chains were read from a single sample in a study of cytomegalovirus exposure and HLA in healthy donors. Some clones are missing from TCRdb's copy, which holds only in-frame ones; the method was immunoSEQ multiplex PCR. The table records 200,000 to 250,000 clones, just over 85% of them present only once. Sequenced sample: PBMCs. The receptors here all came from a woman younger than 30 in good health and CMV-seronegative. The CDR3 runs from the conserved cysteine through the conserved F or W. A D gene is named only where the DNA matches it firmly.

TRBV4-1	TRBJ2-1	18	TRBD2	CASSQGPSGSIPYNEQFF
TRBV7-2	TRBJ2-4	13	-	CASSPDSADIQYF
TRBV14	TRBJ2-7	18	-	CASSQDWSRGLYSYEQYF
TRBV9	TRBJ2-3	16	-	CASSVEGDTGTDTQYF
TRBV30	TRBJ2-3	15	-	CAWRSGLTSTDTQYF
TRBV13	TRBJ2-7	12	-	CASSQTRGEQYF
TRBV19	TRBJ1-3	14	-	CASSSFLSGNTIYF
TRBV19	TRBJ1-2	15	-	CASSKAEMLDYGYTF
TRBV28	TRBJ1-2	14	-	CASSLERARGGYTF
TRBV6-1	TRBJ2-5	15	TRBD2	CASSDLAGSQETQYF
TRBV28	TRBJ2-7	15	TRBD2	CASSTRLAEPYEQYF
TRBV2	TRBJ2-1	15	TRBD2	CASRPGLAGVYEQFF
TRBV30	-	14	TRBD2	CAWSSLAGSYEQYF
TRBV6-1	TRBJ2-7	12	-	CASSETSYEQYF
TRBV19	TRBJ2-3	13	-	CATRQAPTDTQYF
TRBV19	TRBJ2-2	15	TRBD2	CASTPSGSGTGELFF
TRBV29-1	TRBJ2-1	11	-	CSGKHDNEQFF
TRBV27	TRBJ2-7	13	TRBD1	CASSHGQDYEQYF
TRBV11-3	TRBJ2-7	13	-	CASSLGGTPEQYF
TRBV11-2	TRBJ2-2	13	-	CASTQTGPGELFF
TRBV27	TRBJ1-2	13	TRBD1	CASSFQGATGYTF
TRBV9	TRBJ1-3	14	-	CASSFTRGGNTIYF
TRBV29-1	TRBJ2-7	16	TRBD1	CSVDLGTGLNSYEQYF
TRBV27	TRBJ2-3	14	-	CASSKSVYTDTQYF
TRBV6-5	TRBJ2-1	14	TRBD2	CASRSGGGSNEQFF
TRBV7-3	TRBJ1-5	15	-	CASKGRGHHNQPQHF
TRBV28	TRBJ1-4	16	-	CASSLNPRVPDEKLFF
TRBV29-1	TRBJ1-2	13	TRBD1	CSVTTGGAYGYTF
TRBV5-1	TRBJ2-3	14	TRBD1	CASSSGQGVDTQYF
TRBV7-8	TRBJ2-3	16	-	CASSLRSGDSTDTQYF
TRBV28	TRBJ2-5	17	TRBD2	CASSPLGVAGVGETQYF
TRBV28	TRBJ2-7	10	-	CASSFNEQYF
TRBV30	TRBJ1-5	13	TRBD1	CAYDRGSNQPQHF
TRBV13	TRBJ1-1	14	-	CASSLYGPNSEAFF
TRBV10-2	TRBJ1-5	14	-	CASSDGGSTQPQHF
TRBV5-1	TRBJ1-2	14	TRBD1	CASSLEGAVGGYTF
TRBV28	TRBJ2-7	16	TRBD1	CASSVMLDRYYYEQYF
TRBV11-2	TRBJ2-5	15	TRBD2	CASSYSGRAVETQYF
TRBV29-1	TRBJ2-1	14	TRBD2	CSVDREGSYNEQFF
TRBV29-1	TRBJ1-3	13	-	CSVESGSGNTIYF
TRBV5-6	TRBJ2-2	16	TRBD1	CASSQTGTGNTGELFF
TRBV29-1	TRBJ2-1	14	TRBD2	CSVGGRGGGPKQFF
TRBV29-1	TRBJ2-1	14	-	CSVERAGQYNEQFF
TRBV5-1	TRBJ2-1	17	-	CASSLALFGAVNNEQFF
TRBV7-9	TRBJ2-5	15	-	CASSLVSSWQETQYF
TRBV6-5	TRBJ2-1	15	TRBD2	CASSPSGRTGNEQFF
TRBV27	TRBJ2-1	13	TRBD2	CASSSGAYNEQFF
TRBV5-1	TRBJ2-1	16	TRBD2	CASSAGLAGGVDEQFF
TRBV5-6	TRBJ2-7	16	TRBD1	CASSLGGWGTAYEQYF
TRBV5-1	TRBJ2-2	16	TRBD2	CASGNSGRWLTGELFF
TRBV28	TRBJ2-7	13	TRBD1	CATIRDRGVEQYF
TRBV7-3	TRBJ2-7	11	-	CASSLPYEQYF
TRBV11-2	TRBJ2-7	13	-	CASSLGGGNEQYF
TRBV18	TRBJ2-1	13	-	CASSRDKYNEQFF
TRBV28	TRBJ1-5	15	TRBD1	CASTDRLRVNQPQHF
TRBV29-1	TRBJ2-1	13	TRBD2	CSVVAGGYNEQFF